These 25 T cell receptor beta chains were all obtained from the same sample, sequenced in a study of CD8+ T cells in alopecia areata. Treatment reported: oral pan-JAK inhibitor, 5-10 mg twice daily. Sequencing relied on a cDNA template that was reverse transcribed from extracted RNA. Assay used: immunoSEQ multiplex PCR; TCRdb lists only in-frame clones, some missing. The data hold about 190,000 clones, with approximately 60% observed a single time. Sequences were derived from CD4+ T cells sorted from blood, sampled at week 4, from a patient treated with tofacitinib. Receptors originate from a human donor with alopecia areata.

This clone occurred a few times. The rearrangement joins TRBV10-3 to TRBJ2-3, with a tentative D call TRBD2 (6 bases). Germline assignment: CDR1 ENHRY and CDR2 SYGVKD. V shed 6 bases and J shed 3 bases, with 7 bases lying between them. This CDR3 is built from 12 residues. The CDR3 DNA is TGTGCCATCAGCGGGGGTACAGATACGCAGTATTTT. This codes for CAISGGTDTQYF.

Here the CDR3 reads CASSSSGQQNTGELFF. For the CDR3, the DNA is TGTGCCAGCAGCTCATCGGGACAACAGAACACCGGGGAGCTGTTTTTT. The chain has TRBV7-2 and TRBJ2-2; possible D gene TRBD1, 6 bases. Germline lookup yields CDR1 SGHTA and CDR2 FQGNSA. Trimming stripped 4 bases from V and 1 base from J, with 13 bases between. The CDR3 is made up of 16 amino acids. The whole variable domain, remainder taken from reference TRBV7-2 and TRBJ2-2, is GAGVSQSPSNKVTEKGKDVELRCDPISGHTALYWYRQSLGQGLEFLIYFQGNSAPDKSGLPSDRFSAERTGGSVSTLTIQRTQQEDSAVYLCASSSSGQQNTGELFFGEGSRLTVL.

V and J are TRBV29-1 and TRBJ2-1, with D perhaps matching TRBD1 (6 bases). Germline CDR1 reads SQVTM; CDR2 reads ANQGSEA. The CDR3 is 11 residues long. The ends were cut back, 7 bases at V and 5 bases at J, with 9 bases in the middle. This chain's CDR3 is CSGGQNNEQFF. In nucleotides, the CDR3 is TGCAGCGGCGGACAGAACAATGAGCAGTTCTTC.

This clone was found a few times. This chain links TRBV29-1 with TRBJ2-7, with D uncertain. The CDR3 length is 12 residues. CDR1 SQVTM and CDR2 ANQGSEA come from the germline V gene. V gave up 6 bases and J gave up 7 bases, with 16 bases separating them. This CDR3 reads CSVTGDKREQYF. CDR3 nucleotides: TGCAGCGTCACGGGCGACAAAAGGGAGCAGTACTTC.

Written as DNA, the CDR3 is TGTGCCTGGACTTCCGGTACGAACTATGGCTACACCTTC. Translating it yields CAWTSGTNYGYTF. The chain couples TRBV30 to TRBJ1-2; D gene uncertain. The germline V gene encodes CDR1 GTSNPN and CDR2 SVGIG (reference sequence). The CDR3 has 13 amino acids. The V end lost 4 bases, the J end lost 2 bases, and 11 bases lay between the germline ends.

This clone has a count of ten or more. The V call is TRBV9, the J call TRBJ2-7, with 8 nucleotides matching TRBD1. V lost 4 bases, J lost 3 bases, and 6 bases stayed unmatched. Germline V gene sequence: CDR1 SGDLS, CDR2 YYNGEE. There are 14 residues in the CDR3. Here the CDR3 reads CASSPTGVSYEQYF. Here the CDR3 DNA reads TGTGCCAGCAGCCCGACAGGGGTCAGCTACGAGCAGTACTTC.

The genes are TRBV30 and TRBJ2-1, with unresolved D. The V gene's germline CDR1 is GTSNPN and CDR2 SVGIG (reference sequence). Trimming took 4 bases from V and 9 from J, leaving 7 bases between them. The CDR3 contains 10 residues. Written as DNA, the CDR3 is TGTGCCTGGACTGGGCGTGAGCAGTTCTTC. Encoded protein: CAWTGREQFF.

The CDR3 sequence: CSGTPGGSYNEQFF. The CDR3 DNA is TGCAGCGGAACGCCGGGAGGTTCCTACAATGAGCAGTTCTTC. This chain uses TRBV29-1 with TRBJ2-1; TRBD2 matches 7 bases. The CDR3 extends over 14 amino acids. Germline V gives CDR1 SQVTM, CDR2 ANQGSEA. The J segment lost 1 base and the V segment lost 7 bases, leaving 7 bases of the junction unmatched.

This chain uses TRBV30 with TRBJ2-5; no clear D. Trimming removed 2 bases at V and 4 bases at J, with 11 bases between. Germline-derived CDR1 and CDR2 are GTSNPN and SVGIG (reference sequence). This CDR3 comprises 13 residues. The CDR3 is CAWSFTARETQYF. CDR3 coding DNA: TGTGCCTGGAGTTTTACAGCCAGAGAGACCCAGTACTTC.

The V and J genes are TRBV29-1 and TRBJ1-1, with 7 bases lining up with TRBD1. The CDR3 is made up of 16 amino acids. Germline V lookup: CDR1 SQVTM, CDR2 ANQGSEA. The V and J ends lost 0 bases and 4 bases, in that order; junction bases with no gene match: 11. This CDR3 is CSVEDLFVGGGTEAFF. The CDR3 DNA sequence: TGCAGCGTTGAAGATCTCTTCGTAGGGGGCGGCACTGAAGCTTTCTTT. The variable domain in full, completed from reference TRBV29-1 and TRBJ1-1, reads SAVISQKPSRDICQRGTSLTIQCQVDSQVTMMFWYRQQPGQSLTLIATANQGSEATYESGFVIDKFPISRPNLTFSTLTVSNMSPEDSSIYLCSVEDLFVGGGTEAFFGQGTRLTVV.

Remarks on this clone: This CDR3 is also generated by other DNA sequences in the sample. The gene calls are TRBV20-1 and TRBJ2-3; D not resolved. CDR1 and CDR2 from the germline V gene are DFQATT and SNEGSKA (reference sequence). V gave up 7 bases and J gave up 1 base, with 6 bases separating them. CDR3 length: 11 amino acids. DNA of the CDR3: TGCAGTGGTGAGGGCACAGATACGCAGTATTTT. As protein: CSGEGTDTQYF.

A word on this clone: Other DNA variants within this sample encode the same CDR3. The rearrangement uses TRBV29-1 and TRBJ2-7; the D gene is possibly TRBD2 (6 bases). This CDR3 contains 11 residues. CDR1 SQVTM and CDR2 ANQGSEA come from the germline V gene. CDR3 sequence: CSVGTSYEQYF. For the CDR3, the DNA is TGCAGTGTCGGGACTTCCTACGAGCAGTACTTC.

The CDR3 reads CATRQLNTGELFF. CDR3 bases: TGCGCCACTCGACAGCTGAACACCGGGGAGCTGTTTTTT. The genes are TRBV5-1 and TRBJ2-2, with D perhaps TRBD1 (5 bases). Germline V gives CDR1 SGHRS, CDR2 YFSETQ. This CDR3 has 13 residues. The V and J ends lost 9 bases and 1 base respectively, with 10 bases between them.

The chain combines TRBV4-2 with TRBJ2-2; 7 bases map to TRBD2. The CDR3 has 15 residues. Losses at the gene ends were 2 bases for V and 3 bases for J; bases not matched to a gene: 3. Germline-derived CDR1 and CDR2 are LGHNA and YNFKEQ. CDR3 region: CASSQPTSDTGELFF. For the CDR3, the DNA is TGTGCCAGCAGCCAACCAACTAGCGACACCGGGGAGCTGTTTTTT.

The sample holds a few counts of this clone. V gene TRBV6-5 combines with J gene TRBJ2-7; D call uncertain. The CDR3 runs 12 residues. The germline V gene encodes CDR1 MNHEY and CDR2 SVGAGI. V lost 8 bases, J lost 5 bases, and 13 bases lay in between. The DNA of the CDR3 is TGTGCCAGCGCAGACACTCTTCACGAGCAGTACTTC. Protein product: CASADTLHEQYF.

The chain links TRBV30 to TRBJ2-1; tentatively, D is TRBD2 (5 bases). Germline CDR1 is GTSNPN and CDR2 is SVGIG (reference sequence). The CDR3 has 13 amino acids. The CDR3 DNA reads as TGTGCTACCACTAGAGGTTTAGAAGGTGAGCAGTTCTTC. Protein product: CATTRGLEGEQFF.

The gene calls are TRBV5-4 and TRBJ1-2; 7 nucleotides line up with TRBD1. V lost 4 bases to trimming and J lost 5 bases; unmatched junction nucleotides: 5. The CDR3 sequence is 13 residues long. In germline, CDR1 is SGHNT, CDR2 YYREEE (reference sequence). CDR3 protein: CASSRLGQYGYTF. The CDR3 DNA is TGTGCCAGCAGCCGACTGGGACAGTATGGCTACACCTTC.

J is TRBJ1-4 and V is TRBV28; TRBD1 matches at 8 bases. The germline V gene encodes CDR1 MDHEN and CDR2 SYDVKM. This CDR3 is built from 15 residues. Written as DNA, the CDR3 is TGTGCTACCACTCCGGCGGACAGGGCGAATGAAAAACTGTTTTTT. Residues: CATTPADRANEKLFF.

J is TRBJ2-2 and V is TRBV30, with a tentative D call TRBD1 (6 bases). Trimming took off 1 base at V and 4 bases at J, with 10 bases between the two ends. Germline V gives CDR1 GTSNPN, CDR2 SVGIG (reference sequence). The CDR3 sequence is 14 residues long. CDR3 protein: CAWSAGQLTGELFF. CDR3 sequence (DNA): TGTGCCTGGAGTGCGGGACAACTCACCGGGGAGCTGTTTTTT.

This clone was recorded once. This chain uses TRBV2 with TRBJ1-3; D remains ambiguous. The germline gives CDR1 SNHLY, CDR2 FYNNEI. The CDR3 is made up of 12 amino acids. The V end lost 8 bases, the J end lost 8 bases, and 13 bases lay between the germline ends. The CDR3 DNA follows: TGTGCCAGCTCATACAGCCCGGACACCATATATTTT. Translated, it gives CASSYSPDTIYF. The full variable domain, in which reference TRBV2 and TRBJ1-3 provide the parts outside the CDR3, is EPEVTQTPSHQVTQMGQEVILRCVPISNHLYFYWYRQILGQKVEFLVSFYNNEISEKSEIFDDQFSVERPDGSNFTLKIRSTKLEDSAMYFCASSYSPDTIYFGEGSWLTVV.

This clone occurred many times. The rearrangement links TRBV7-2 to TRBJ2-5, with D possibly matching TRBD2 (6 bases). V was cut by 5 bases and J by 5 bases, with 18 bases left in between. Germline V gene lookup returns CDR1 SGHTA and CDR2 FQGNSA. The CDR3 covers 15 residues. The CDR3 coding sequence is TGTGCCAGCAGCAGGCTCGGGAGAGTCGGCGAGACCCAGTACTTC. It translates to CASSRLGRVGETQYF.

The J gene is TRBJ2-3, the V gene TRBV28, with D perhaps given as TRBD1 or TRBD2 (5 bases each). The CDR3 runs to 15 residues. The germline V and J ends were trimmed by 3 bases and 1 base, with 11 bases remaining between them. The germline V gene has CDR1 MDHEN and CDR2 SYDVKM. Here the CDR3 reads CASSFEGRGTDTQYF. CDR3 in DNA: TGTGCCAGCAGTTTCGAGGGACGAGGCACAGATACGCAGTATTTT.

The V call is TRBV30, the J call TRBJ1-5; D not resolved. CDR1 GTSNPN and CDR2 SVGIG come from the germline V gene (reference sequence). The CDR3 length is 14 residues. The germline V and J ends were trimmed by 0 bases and 2 bases, with 8 bases remaining between them. The CDR3 here is CAWSVPGGNQPQHF. CDR3 in DNA: TGTGCCTGGAGTGTACCCGGCGGCAATCAGCCCCAGCATTTT.

The chain is built from TRBV30 and TRBJ2-5; a weak D match, TRBD1 (6 bases). Germline assignment: CDR1 GTSNPN and CDR2 SVGIG (reference sequence). CDR3 size: 12 residues. The V and J ends lost 7 bases and 2 bases respectively, with 11 bases between them. CDR3: CASTGPQETQYF. The DNA for the CDR3 is TGTGCCTCAACAGGGCCTCAAGAGACCCAGTACTTC.

This clone was observed a handful of times. This chain uses TRBV28 with TRBJ2-5; D might be TRBD1 (6 bases). The V gene lost 4 bases and the J gene lost 3 bases, with 9 bases spanning the gap. Germline V CDR1 and CDR2: MDHEN, SYDVKM. The CDR3 has 13 residues. CDR3 protein: CASSWRTEETQYF. The DNA of the CDR3 is TGTGCCAGCAGTTGGAGGACAGAAGAGACCCAGTACTTC.